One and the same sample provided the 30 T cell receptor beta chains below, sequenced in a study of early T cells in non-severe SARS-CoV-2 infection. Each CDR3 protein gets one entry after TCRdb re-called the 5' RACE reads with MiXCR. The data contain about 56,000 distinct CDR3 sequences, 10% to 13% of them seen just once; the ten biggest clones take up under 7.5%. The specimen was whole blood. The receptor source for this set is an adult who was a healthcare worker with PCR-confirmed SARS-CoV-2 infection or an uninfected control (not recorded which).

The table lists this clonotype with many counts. The CDR3 sequence: CASRQKRDNEQFF. CDR3 DNA sequence: TGTGCCAGTAGGCAAAAAAGGGACAATGAGCAGTTCTTC. The chain couples TRBV19 to TRBJ2-1; no reliable D call. The V gene's germline CDR1 is LNHDA and CDR2 SQIVND (reference sequence). Trimming removed 6 bases at V and 5 bases at J, with 11 bases between. The CDR3 totals 13 residues.

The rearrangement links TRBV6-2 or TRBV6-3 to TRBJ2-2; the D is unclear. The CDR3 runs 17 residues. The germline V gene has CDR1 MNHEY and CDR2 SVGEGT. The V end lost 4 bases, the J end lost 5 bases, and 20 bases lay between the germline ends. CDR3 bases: TGTGCCAGCAGTTCCCCCGGAGCCCTGGAGAGGACCGGGGAGCTGTTTTTT. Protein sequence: CASSSPGALERTGELFF.

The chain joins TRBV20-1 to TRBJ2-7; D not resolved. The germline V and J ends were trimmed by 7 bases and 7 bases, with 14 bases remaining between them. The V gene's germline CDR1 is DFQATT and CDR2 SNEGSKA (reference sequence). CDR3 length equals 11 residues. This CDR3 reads CSVPRSGEQYF. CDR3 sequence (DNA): TGCAGTGTCCCGAGGAGTGGAGAGCAGTACTTC.

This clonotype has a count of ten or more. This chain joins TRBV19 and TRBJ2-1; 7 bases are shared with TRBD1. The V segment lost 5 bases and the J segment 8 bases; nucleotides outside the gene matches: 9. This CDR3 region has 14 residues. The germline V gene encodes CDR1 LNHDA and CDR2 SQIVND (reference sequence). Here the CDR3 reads CASSSRQGADEQFF. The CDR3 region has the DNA TGTGCCAGTAGTTCCCGACAGGGCGCCGATGAGCAGTTCTTC.

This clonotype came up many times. This chain's CDR3 is CASSPTSSGYNQPQHF. In DNA, the CDR3 is TGCGCCAGCAGCCCCACCTCGAGCGGCTACAATCAGCCCCAGCATTTT. This chain connects TRBV4-1 to TRBJ1-5; D is unresolved. CDR3 length: 16 amino acids. V was trimmed by 4 bases and J by 3 bases, leaving 16 bases between them. Germline CDR1 reads MGHRA; CDR2 reads YSYEKL.

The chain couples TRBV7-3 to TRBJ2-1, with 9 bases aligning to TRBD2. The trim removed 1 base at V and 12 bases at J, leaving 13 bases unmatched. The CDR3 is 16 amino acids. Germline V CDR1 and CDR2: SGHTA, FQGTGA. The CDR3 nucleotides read TGTGCCAGCAGCTTAAATCCCGGGGCGGGAGGGCCTCGGCAGTTCTTC. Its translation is CASSLNPGAGGPRQFF.

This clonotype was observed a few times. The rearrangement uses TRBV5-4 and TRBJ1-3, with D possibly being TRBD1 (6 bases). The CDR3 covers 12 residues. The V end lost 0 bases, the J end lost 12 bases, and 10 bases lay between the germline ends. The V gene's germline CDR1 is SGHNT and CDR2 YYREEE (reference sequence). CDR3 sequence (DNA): TGTGCCAGCAGCTTGGATCCAGGGGACATATATTTT. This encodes CASSLDPGDIYF. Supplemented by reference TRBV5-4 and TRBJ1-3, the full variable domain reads ETGVTQSPTHLIKTRGQQVTLRCSSQSGHNTVSWYQQALGQGPQFIFQYYREEENGRGNFPPRFSGLQFPNYSSELNVNALELDDSALYLCASSLDPGDIYFGEGSWLTVV.

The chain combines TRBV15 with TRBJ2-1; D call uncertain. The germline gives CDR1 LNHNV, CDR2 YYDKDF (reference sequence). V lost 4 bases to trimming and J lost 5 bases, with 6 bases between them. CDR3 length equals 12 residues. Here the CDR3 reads CATSTPNNEQFF. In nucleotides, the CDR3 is TGTGCCACCAGCACTCCAAACAATGAGCAGTTCTTC.

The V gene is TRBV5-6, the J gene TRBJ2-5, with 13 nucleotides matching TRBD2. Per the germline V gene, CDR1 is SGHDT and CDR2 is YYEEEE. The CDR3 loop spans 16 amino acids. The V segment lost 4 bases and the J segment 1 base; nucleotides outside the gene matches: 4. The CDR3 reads CASSETSGRAQETQYF. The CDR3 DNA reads TGTGCCAGCAGCGAAACTAGCGGGAGGGCCCAAGAGACCCAGTACTTC.

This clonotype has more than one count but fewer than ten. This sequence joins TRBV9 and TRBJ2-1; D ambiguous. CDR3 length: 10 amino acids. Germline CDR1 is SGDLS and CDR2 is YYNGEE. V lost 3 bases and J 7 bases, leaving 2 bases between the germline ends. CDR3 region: CASSGNEQFF. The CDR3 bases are TGTGCCAGCAGCGGAAATGAGCAGTTCTTC.

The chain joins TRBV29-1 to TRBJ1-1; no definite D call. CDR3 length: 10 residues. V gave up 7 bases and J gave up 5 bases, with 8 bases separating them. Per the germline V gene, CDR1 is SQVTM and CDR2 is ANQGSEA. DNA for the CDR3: TGCAGCGCTATAGTTACTGAAGCTTTCTTT. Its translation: CSAIVTEAFF.

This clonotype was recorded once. CDR3 bases: TGTGCCACAGCGTGGCAGGGAAATGAAAAACTGTTTTTT. Translated, it gives CATAWQGNEKLFF. V and J are TRBV6-5 and TRBJ1-4; D possibly corresponds to TRBD1 (5 bases). The V and J ends lost 10 bases and 5 bases respectively, with 14 bases between them. The CDR3 covers 13 residues. Germline V lookup: CDR1 MNHEY, CDR2 SVGAGI.

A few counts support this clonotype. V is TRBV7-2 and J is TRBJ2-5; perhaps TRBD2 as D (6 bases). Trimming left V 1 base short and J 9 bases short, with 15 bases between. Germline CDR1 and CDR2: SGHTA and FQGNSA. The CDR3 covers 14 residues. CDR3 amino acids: CASSLEGTQMAQYF. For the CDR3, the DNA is TGTGCCAGCAGCTTAGAGGGGACTCAAATGGCCCAGTACTTC.

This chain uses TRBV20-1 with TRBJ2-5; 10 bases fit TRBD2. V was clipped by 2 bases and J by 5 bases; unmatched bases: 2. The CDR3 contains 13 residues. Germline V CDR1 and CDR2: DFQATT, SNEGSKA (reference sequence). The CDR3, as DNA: TGCAGTGCTAGACTAGCGGGAGTCGAGACCCAGTACTTC. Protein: CSARLAGVETQYF.

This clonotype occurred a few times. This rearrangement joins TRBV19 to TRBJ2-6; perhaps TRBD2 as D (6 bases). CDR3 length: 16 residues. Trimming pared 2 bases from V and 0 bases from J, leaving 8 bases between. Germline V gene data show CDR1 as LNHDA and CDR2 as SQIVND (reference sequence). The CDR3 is CASSIRGNSGANVLTF. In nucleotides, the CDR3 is TGTGCCAGTAGTATACGCGGGAACTCTGGGGCCAACGTCCTGACTTTC.

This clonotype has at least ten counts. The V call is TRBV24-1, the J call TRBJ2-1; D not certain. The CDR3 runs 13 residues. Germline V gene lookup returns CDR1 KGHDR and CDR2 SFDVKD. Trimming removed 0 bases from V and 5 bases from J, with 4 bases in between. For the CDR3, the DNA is TGTGCCACCAGTGATTTGTGGGACAATGAGCAGTTCTTC. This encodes CATSDLWDNEQFF.

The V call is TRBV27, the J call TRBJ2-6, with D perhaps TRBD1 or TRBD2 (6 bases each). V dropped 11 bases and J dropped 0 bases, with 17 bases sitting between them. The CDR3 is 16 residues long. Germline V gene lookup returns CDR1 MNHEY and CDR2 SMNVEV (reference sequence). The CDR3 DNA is TGTGCCGCCCAGAGGGGGGTTCGCTCTGGGGCCAACGTCCTGACTTTC. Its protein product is CAAQRGVRSGANVLTF.

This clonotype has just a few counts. The chain's CDR3 is CSLGTDYGYTF. The CDR3 region has the DNA TGCAGCCTAGGGACCGACTATGGCTACACCTTC. The V and J genes are TRBV29-1 and TRBJ1-2, with D possibly TRBD1 on 5 matching bases. The germline CDR1 and CDR2 sequences are SQVTM and ANQGSEA. Trimming stripped 8 bases from V and 3 bases from J, with 10 bases between. CDR3 length: 11 residues.

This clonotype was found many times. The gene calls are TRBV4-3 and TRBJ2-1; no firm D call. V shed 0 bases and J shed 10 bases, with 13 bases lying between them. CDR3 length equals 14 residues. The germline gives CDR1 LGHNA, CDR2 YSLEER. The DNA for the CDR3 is TGCGCCAGCAGCCAAGAACCCTCGGCGGCAGAGCAGTTCTTC. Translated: CASSQEPSAAEQFF.

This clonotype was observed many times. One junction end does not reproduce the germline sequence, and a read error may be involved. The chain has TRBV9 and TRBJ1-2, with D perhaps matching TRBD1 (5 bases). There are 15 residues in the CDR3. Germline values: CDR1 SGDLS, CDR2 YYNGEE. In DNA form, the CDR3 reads TGTGCCAGCAGCCTCTCCGTGGAGGGGAACTCTGGCTACACCTTC. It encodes CASSLSVEGNSGYTF.

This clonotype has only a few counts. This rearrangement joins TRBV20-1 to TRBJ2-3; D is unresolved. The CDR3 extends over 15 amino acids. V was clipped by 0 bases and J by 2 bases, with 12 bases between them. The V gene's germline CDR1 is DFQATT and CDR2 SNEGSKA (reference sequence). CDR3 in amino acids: CSARDTLTITDTQYF. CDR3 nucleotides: TGCAGTGCTAGAGATACTCTCACGATCACAGATACGCAGTATTTT.

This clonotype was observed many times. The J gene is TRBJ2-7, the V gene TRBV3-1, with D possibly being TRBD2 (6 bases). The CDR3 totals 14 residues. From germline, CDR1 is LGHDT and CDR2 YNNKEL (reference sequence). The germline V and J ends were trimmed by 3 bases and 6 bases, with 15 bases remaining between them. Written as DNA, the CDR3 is TGTGCCAGCAGCCATCGATCGGGGGATGGCGAGCAGTACTTC. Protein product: CASSHRSGDGEQYF.

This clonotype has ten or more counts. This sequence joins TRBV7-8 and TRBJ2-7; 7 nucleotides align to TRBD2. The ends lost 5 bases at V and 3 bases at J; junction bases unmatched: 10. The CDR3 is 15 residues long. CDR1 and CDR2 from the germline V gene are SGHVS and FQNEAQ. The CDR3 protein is CASSGGSGTHYEQYF. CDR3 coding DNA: TGTGCCAGCAGCGGAGGGAGCGGGACGCACTACGAGCAGTACTTC.

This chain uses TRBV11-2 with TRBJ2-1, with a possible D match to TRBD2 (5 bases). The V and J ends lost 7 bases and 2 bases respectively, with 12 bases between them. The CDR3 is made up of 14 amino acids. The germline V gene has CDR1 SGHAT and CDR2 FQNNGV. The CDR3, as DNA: TGTGCCAGCACCCCACCCGGGGCCTACAATGAGCAGTTCTTC. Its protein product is CASTPPGAYNEQFF.

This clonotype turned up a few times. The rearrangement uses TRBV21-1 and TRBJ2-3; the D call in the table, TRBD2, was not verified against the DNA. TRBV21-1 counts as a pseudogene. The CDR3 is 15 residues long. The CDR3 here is CASSKGTSGSDTQYF. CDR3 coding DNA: TGTGCCAGCAGCAAAGGGACTAGCGGTTCAGATACGCAGTATTTT.

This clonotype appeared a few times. This CDR3 reads CASSLMRTEAFF. CDR3 coding DNA: TGTGCCAGCAGCTTGATGCGTACTGAAGCTTTCTTT. The chain employs TRBV5-6 and TRBJ1-1, with unresolved D. Trimming cost V 1 base and J 5 bases, with 6 bases left between them. Germline assignment: CDR1 SGHDT and CDR2 YYEEEE. The CDR3 is 12 amino acids.

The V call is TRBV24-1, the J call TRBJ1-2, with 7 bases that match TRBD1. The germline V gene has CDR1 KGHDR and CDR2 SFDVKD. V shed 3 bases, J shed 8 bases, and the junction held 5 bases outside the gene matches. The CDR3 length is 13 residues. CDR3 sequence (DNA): TGTGCCACCAGTGATCAGGGGGTGAGCGGCTACACCTTC. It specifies CATSDQGVSGYTF.

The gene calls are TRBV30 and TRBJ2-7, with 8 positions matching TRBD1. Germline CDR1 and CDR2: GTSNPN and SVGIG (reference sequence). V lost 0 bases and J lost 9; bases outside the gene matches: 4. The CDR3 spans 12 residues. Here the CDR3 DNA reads TGTGCCTGGAGTGTAGACAGGGGAGGGCAGTACTTC. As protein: CAWSVDRGGQYF.

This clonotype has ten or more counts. CDR3 in DNA: TGCAGCGTTGTCACAGACCAAGAGACCCAGTACTTC. Translating it yields CSVVTDQETQYF. The gene calls are TRBV29-1 and TRBJ2-5; D not certain. Trimming cost V 4 bases and J 0 bases, with 6 bases left between them. The CDR3 runs to 12 residues. Germline CDR1 is SQVTM and CDR2 is ANQGSEA.

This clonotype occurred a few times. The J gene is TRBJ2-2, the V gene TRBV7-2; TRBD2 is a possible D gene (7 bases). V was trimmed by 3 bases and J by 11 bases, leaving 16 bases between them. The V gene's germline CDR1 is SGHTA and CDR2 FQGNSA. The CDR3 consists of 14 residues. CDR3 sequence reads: CASSLEGGAKELFF. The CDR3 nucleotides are TGTGCCAGCAGCTTGGAAGGGGGGGCCAAAGAGCTGTTTTTT.